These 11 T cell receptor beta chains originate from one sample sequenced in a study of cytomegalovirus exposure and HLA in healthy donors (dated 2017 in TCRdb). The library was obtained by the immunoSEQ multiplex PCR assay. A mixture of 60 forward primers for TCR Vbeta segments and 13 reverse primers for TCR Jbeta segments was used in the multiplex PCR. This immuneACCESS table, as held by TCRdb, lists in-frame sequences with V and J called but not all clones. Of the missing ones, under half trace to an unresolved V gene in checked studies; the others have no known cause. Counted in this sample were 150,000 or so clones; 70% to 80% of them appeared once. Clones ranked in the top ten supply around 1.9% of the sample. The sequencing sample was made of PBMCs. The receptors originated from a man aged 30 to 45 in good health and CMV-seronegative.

The CDR3 DNA follows: TGTGCCAGCACAATACTAGGGACAAGCTACGAGCAGTACTTC. It specifies CASTILGTSYEQYF. V is TRBV7-8 and J is TRBJ2-7, with D perhaps matching TRBD1 (6 bases). V was shortened by 7 bases and J by 3 bases, with 16 bases between the two germline ends. Germline V lookup: CDR1 SGHVS, CDR2 FQNEAQ. The CDR3 length is 14 residues.

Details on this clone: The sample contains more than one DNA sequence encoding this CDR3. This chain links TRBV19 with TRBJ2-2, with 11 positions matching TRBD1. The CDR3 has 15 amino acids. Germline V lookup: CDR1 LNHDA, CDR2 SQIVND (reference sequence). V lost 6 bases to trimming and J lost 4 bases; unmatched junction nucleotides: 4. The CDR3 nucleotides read TGTGCCAGTAGCTCCGGGACAGGGGGCACCGGGGAGCTGTTTTTT. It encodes CASSSGTGGTGELFF.

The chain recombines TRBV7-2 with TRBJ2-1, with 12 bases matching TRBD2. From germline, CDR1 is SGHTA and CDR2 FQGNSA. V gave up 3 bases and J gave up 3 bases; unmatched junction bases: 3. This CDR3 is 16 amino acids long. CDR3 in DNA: TGTGCCAGCAGCTTGGGGACTAGCGGGTTCTACAATGAGCAGTTCTTC. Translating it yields CASSLGTSGFYNEQFF.

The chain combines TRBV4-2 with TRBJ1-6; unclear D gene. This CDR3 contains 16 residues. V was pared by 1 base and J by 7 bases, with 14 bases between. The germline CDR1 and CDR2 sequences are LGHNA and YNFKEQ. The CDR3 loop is CASSQVGGFGNSPLHF. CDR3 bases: TGTGCCAGCAGCCAAGTAGGCGGGTTCGGGAATTCACCCCTCCACTTT.

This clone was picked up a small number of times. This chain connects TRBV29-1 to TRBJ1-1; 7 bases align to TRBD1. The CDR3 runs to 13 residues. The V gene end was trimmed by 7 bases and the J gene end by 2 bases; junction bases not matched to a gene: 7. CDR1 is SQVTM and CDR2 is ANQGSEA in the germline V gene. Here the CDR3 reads CSAAGQANTEAFF. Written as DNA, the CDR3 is TGCAGCGCGGCCGGACAGGCTAACACTGAAGCTTTCTTT.

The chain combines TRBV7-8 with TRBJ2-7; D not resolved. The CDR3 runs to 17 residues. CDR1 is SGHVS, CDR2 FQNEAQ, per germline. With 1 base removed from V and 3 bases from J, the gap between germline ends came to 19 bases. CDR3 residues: CASSLGRGWRIIYEQYF. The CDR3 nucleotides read TGTGCCAGCAGCTTAGGACGTGGGTGGCGGATCATCTACGAGCAGTACTTC.

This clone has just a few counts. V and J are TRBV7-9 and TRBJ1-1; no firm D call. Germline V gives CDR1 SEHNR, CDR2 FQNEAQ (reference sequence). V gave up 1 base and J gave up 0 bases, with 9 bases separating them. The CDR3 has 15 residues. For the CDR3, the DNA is TGTGCCAGCAGCTTAGACGCACATATGAACACTGAAGCTTTCTTT. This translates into CASSLDAHMNTEAFF.

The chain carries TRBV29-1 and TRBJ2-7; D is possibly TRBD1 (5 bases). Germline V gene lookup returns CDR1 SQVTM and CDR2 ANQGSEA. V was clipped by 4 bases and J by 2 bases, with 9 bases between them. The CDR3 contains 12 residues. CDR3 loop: CSVGDSPYEQYF. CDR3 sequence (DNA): TGCAGCGTTGGTGACAGCCCCTACGAGCAGTACTTC.

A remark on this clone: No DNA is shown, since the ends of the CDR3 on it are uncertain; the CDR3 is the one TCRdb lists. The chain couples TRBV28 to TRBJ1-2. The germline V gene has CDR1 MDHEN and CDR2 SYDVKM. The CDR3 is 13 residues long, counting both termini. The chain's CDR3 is CASSSSLNYGYTF.

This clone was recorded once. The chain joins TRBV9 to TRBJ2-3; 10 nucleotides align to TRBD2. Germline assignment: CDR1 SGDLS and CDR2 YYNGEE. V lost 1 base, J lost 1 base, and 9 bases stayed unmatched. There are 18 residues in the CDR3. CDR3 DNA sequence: TGTGCCAGCAGCGTATATCCTCTTCTAGCGGGGGGCACAGATACGCAGTATTTT. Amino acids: CASSVYPLLAGGTDTQYF.

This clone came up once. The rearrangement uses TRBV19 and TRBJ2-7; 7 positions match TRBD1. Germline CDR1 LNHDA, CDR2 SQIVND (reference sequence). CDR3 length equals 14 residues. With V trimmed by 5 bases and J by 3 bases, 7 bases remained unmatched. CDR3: CASSDPGTDYEQYF. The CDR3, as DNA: TGTGCCAGTAGTGACCCCGGGACAGACTACGAGCAGTACTTC.